This T cell receptor (beta chain) was profiled in a study of control samples from healthy donors and cancer patients. With V trimmed by 3 bases and J by 4 bases, 3 bases remained unmatched. The CDR3 runs to 14 residues. Looked up from germline, CDR1 is LGHDT and CDR2 is YNNKEL (reference sequence). The table came from immunoSEQ multiplex PCR; TCRdb's copy has only in-frame clones and leaves some out. The data hold under 150,000 clones, with 85% to 90% observed a single time. Sequencing input: PBMCs. This rearrangement joins TRBV3-1 (or the pseudogene TRBV3-2) to TRBJ2-7; TRBD1 matches at 10 bases. The TCR was taken from a woman between 50 and 59 years old with colorectal cancer. CDR3 amino acids: CASSHRDRGYEQYF. The CDR3 DNA is TGTGCCAGCAGCCACCGGGACAGGGGATACGAGCAGTACTTC.